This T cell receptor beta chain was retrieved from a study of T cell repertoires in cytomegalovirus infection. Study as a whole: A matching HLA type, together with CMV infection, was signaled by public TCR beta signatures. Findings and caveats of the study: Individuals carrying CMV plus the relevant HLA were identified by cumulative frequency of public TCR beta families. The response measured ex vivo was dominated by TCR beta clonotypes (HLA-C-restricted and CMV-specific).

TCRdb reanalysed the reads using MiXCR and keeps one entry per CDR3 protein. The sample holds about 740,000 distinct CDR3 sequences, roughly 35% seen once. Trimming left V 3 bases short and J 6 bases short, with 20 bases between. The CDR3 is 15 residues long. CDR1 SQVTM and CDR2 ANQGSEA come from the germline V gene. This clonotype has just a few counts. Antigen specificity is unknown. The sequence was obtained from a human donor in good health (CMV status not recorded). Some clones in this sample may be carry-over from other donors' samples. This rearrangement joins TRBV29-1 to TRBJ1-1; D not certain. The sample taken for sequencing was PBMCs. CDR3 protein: CSVESAVTPRPEAFF. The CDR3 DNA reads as TGCAGCGTTGAGTCGGCAGTGACTCCTCGACCTGAAGCTTTCTTT.